This T cell receptor beta chain was observed in a study of shared clonotypes between healthy human individuals. V lost 0 bases and J lost 12, with 20 bases in between. The CDR3 loop spans 14 amino acids. CDR1 is SQVTM and CDR2 is ANQGSEA in the germline V gene. Investigators spread the genomic DNA of each subset evenly over several immunoSEQ plates. Only in-frame clones appear in the TCRdb table, and some are missing; sequencing was by immunoSEQ multiplex PCR. In the table there are roughly 220,000 clones, 65% of which are singletons. This clone was detected many times. The same CDR3 arises from other DNA sequences in this sample as well.

This clonotype originated in a man aged 30 to 39 in good health. Source material: memory CD4+ T cells sorted from blood. This sample's subset: CD45RA-negative fraction. This chain links TRBV29-1 with TRBJ1-2; D is unclear. CDR3 residues: CSVEDQTSHGPDTF. CDR3 bases: TGCAGCGTTGAAGATCAAACGAGCCACGGCCCGGACACCTTC.